This TCR beta chain came from a study of blood T cell repertoires in COVID-19. Trimming removed 6 bases at V and 8 bases at J, with 16 bases between. CDR1 and CDR2 (germline): MNHEY, SVGAGI. This CDR3 is 14 amino acids long. This clone was counted a few times. Data came from immunoSEQ multiplex PCR; TCRdb stores just in-frame clones and leaves some out. There are hundreds of thousands of clones in the sample; around 89% occur only once, and approximately 8.8% lies in the top ten. The TCR was taken from a woman aged 40 to 50 who had recovered from COVID-19. Sequences were obtained from PBMCs or T cells enriched from blood (not recorded which). This sequence joins TRBV6-5 and TRBJ1-4; D remains unclear. The CDR3 sequence: CASSSGSLGEKLFF. CDR3 sequence (DNA): TGTGCCAGCAGCTCCGGGAGCCTAGGGGAAAAACTGTTTTTT.